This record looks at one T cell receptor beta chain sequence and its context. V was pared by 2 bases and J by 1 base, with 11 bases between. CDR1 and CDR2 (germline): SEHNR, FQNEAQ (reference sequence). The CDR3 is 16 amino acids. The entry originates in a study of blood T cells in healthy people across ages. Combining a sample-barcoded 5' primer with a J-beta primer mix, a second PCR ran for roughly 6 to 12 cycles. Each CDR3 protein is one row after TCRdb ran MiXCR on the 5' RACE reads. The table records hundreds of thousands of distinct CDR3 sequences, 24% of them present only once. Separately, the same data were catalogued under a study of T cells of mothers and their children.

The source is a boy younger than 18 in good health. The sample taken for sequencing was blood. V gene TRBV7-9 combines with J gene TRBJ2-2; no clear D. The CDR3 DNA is TGTGCCAGCAGCTTATCCCCACAGCTGAACACCGGGGAGCTGTTTTTT. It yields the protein CASSLSPQLNTGELFF.